This T cell receptor (beta chain) originates from a study of blood T cell repertoires in COVID-19. Study-level information: Whether acute or convalescent, the COVID-19 samples came from the United States, Italy and Spain. T cells, B-cell-depleted T cells, or PBMCs supplied cDNA or gDNA.

For this clone: A read error may account for a junction end that differs from germline.

Germline CDR1 and CDR2: SGHTA and FQGTGA. CDR3 length equals 12 residues. As originally analysed: Scientists estimated how many nucleated cells there were by amplifying reference gene primers. Sequencing was performed with immunoSEQ multiplex PCR; in TCRdb, only in-frame clones are kept and a portion is missing. V and J calls and clone size are those listed in that table; D and trimming were worked out from the DNA. The sample records 250,000 or so clones, 86% being singletons. This TCR came from a man between 40 and 49 years old with active or convalescent COVID-19. The sample comprised peripheral blood. J is TRBJ2-7 and V is TRBV7-3, with D possibly being TRBD2 (5 bases). CDR3: CASSSDSHEQYF. The CDR3 coding sequence is TGTGCCAGCAGCTCGGACTCCCACGAGCAGTACTTC.